Listed here are 21 T cell receptor beta chains from one sample, sequenced in a study of blood T cell repertoires in COVID-19. Measured with immunoSEQ multiplex PCR; TCRdb has only the in-frame clones, and not every one. The data hold approximately 310,000 clones, with approximately 85% observed a single time. The sequenced sample consisted of PBMCs or T cells enriched from blood (not recorded which). The receptors here all came from a man between 25 and 39 years old who had recovered from COVID-19.

The rearrangement links TRBV7-2 to TRBJ2-7, with 7 nucleotides matching TRBD1. The CDR3 extends over 19 amino acids. Looked up from germline, CDR1 is SGHTA and CDR2 is FQGNSA. The V gene end was trimmed by 5 bases and the J gene end by 2 bases; junction bases not matched to a gene: 21. CDR3 residues: CASSLLRQGIPGYPYEQYF. In DNA form, the CDR3 reads TGTGCCAGCAGCCTCCTAAGACAGGGAATCCCTGGATACCCCTACGAGCAGTACTTC.

V gene TRBV3-1 (or the pseudogene TRBV3-2) combines with J gene TRBJ2-1, with 7 bases identical to TRBD1. Germline V gives CDR1 LGHDT, CDR2 YNNKEL (reference sequence). The junction had 6 bases not matched to a gene; V was cut back by 3 bases and J by 1 base. CDR3 size: 16 residues. CDR3 nucleotides: TGTGCCAGCAGCCACGCTGGACAGGTTTCCTACAATGAGCAGTTCTTC. This gives the protein CASSHAGQVSYNEQFF.

The rearrangement uses TRBV6-5 and TRBJ2-1; a possible D gene is TRBD2 (6 bases). CDR3 length: 14 residues. CDR1 is MNHEY, CDR2 SVGAGI, per germline. V was shortened by 6 bases and J by 14 bases, with 23 bases between the two germline ends. CDR3 residues: CASRPPGDRNLKFF. The CDR3 DNA is TGTGCCAGCAGGCCCCCGGGAGACCGCAATCTTAAGTTCTTC.

This clone appeared once. This rearrangement joins TRBV12-3 or TRBV12-4 to TRBJ1-6; D is ambiguous. V was pared by 3 bases and J by 8 bases, with 5 bases between. The CDR3 loop spans 12 amino acids. CDR3 region: CASSFQDSPLHF. The CDR3 nucleotides read TGTGCCAGCAGTTTTCAGGATTCACCCCTCCACTTT.

A word on this clone: One junction end disagrees with the germline gene, perhaps due to a read error. The chain combines TRBV19 with TRBJ2-1; D perhaps matches TRBD2 (6 bases). The CDR3 runs 16 residues. Germline V lookup: CDR1 LNHDA, CDR2 SQIVND (reference sequence). CDR3 region: CASSIGSGGVYHEQFF. CDR3 nucleotide sequence: TGTGCCAGTAGTATTGGGAGTGGAGGGGTCTACCATGAGCAGTTCTTC.

With regard to this clone: Other DNA sequences in this sample translate to the same CDR3. V is TRBV3-1 (or the pseudogene TRBV3-2) and J is TRBJ2-5; 8 nucleotides line up with TRBD1. Germline V gene lookup returns CDR1 LGHDT and CDR2 YNNKEL (reference sequence). Losses at the gene ends were 6 bases for V and 2 bases for J; bases not matched to a gene: 5. The CDR3 consists of 14 residues. The CDR3 loop reads CASSPRTGQETQYF. The CDR3 nucleotides are TGTGCCAGCAGTCCTCGGACAGGGCAAGAGACCCAGTACTTC.

The rearrangement joins TRBV19 to TRBJ2-7; 7 bases fit TRBD1. Germline V gives CDR1 LNHDA, CDR2 SQIVND (reference sequence). V gave up 3 bases and J gave up 2 bases; unmatched junction bases: 7. The CDR3 extends over 15 amino acids. CDR3 residues: CASSISQGRAYEQYF. CDR3 coding DNA: TGTGCCAGTAGTATCTCACAGGGGCGTGCCTACGAGCAGTACTTC.

The chain has TRBV3-1 (or the pseudogene TRBV3-2) and TRBJ1-1; TRBD1 is a possible D gene (6 bases). CDR3 length: 17 amino acids. In germline, CDR1 is LGHDT, CDR2 YNNKEL (reference sequence). Deletions cut 0 bases from V and 3 bases from J, with 17 bases between. The CDR3 loop is CASSQDTAGEEYTEAFF. Here the CDR3 DNA reads TGTGCCAGCAGCCAAGATACGGCAGGGGAAGAGTACACTGAAGCTTTCTTT.

The CDR3: CATSRQTGGGHSPLHF. The CDR3 DNA reads TGTGCCACCAGCAGACAGACAGGGGGAGGTCATTCACCCCTCCACTTT. The J gene is TRBJ1-6, the V gene TRBV15; TRBD1 matches 9 bases. CDR1 LNHNV and CDR2 YYDKDF come from the germline V gene (reference sequence). The ends lost 2 bases at V and 8 bases at J; junction bases unmatched: 7. This CDR3 has 16 amino acids.

The gene calls are TRBV4-3 and TRBJ1-1; 7 bases align to TRBD1. The CDR3 consists of 16 residues. In germline, CDR1 is LGHNA, CDR2 YSLEER. With V trimmed by 0 bases and J by 10 bases, 14 bases remained unmatched. DNA for the CDR3: TGCGCCAGCAGCCAAGATGGGACAGCCCAATGGTGGGGAGCTTTCTTT. This gives the protein CASSQDGTAQWWGAFF.

This clone was detected only a few times. The V call is TRBV5-6, the J call TRBJ2-7, with 9 bases lining up with TRBD2. The V segment lost 0 bases and the J segment 2 bases; nucleotides outside the gene matches: 15. The germline CDR1 and CDR2 sequences are SGHDT and YYEEEE. The CDR3 length is 19 residues. CDR3 sequence: CASSLEAGWLAGRAYEQYF. DNA for the CDR3: TGTGCCAGCAGCTTGGAGGCAGGGTGGCTAGCGGGGCGAGCCTACGAGCAGTACTTC.

The J gene is TRBJ1-6, the V gene TRBV7-2; 7 nucleotides agree with TRBD1. The CDR3 loop spans 15 amino acids. From germline, CDR1 is SGHTA and CDR2 FQGNSA. The J segment lost 9 bases and the V segment lost 4 bases, leaving 9 bases of the junction unmatched. Here the CDR3 DNA reads TGTGCCAGCAGCTCTCGACAGGGCTTGGGTTCACCCCTCCACTTT. This encodes CASSSRQGLGSPLHF. The whole variable domain, filled in from reference TRBV7-2 and TRBJ1-6, reads GAGVSQSPSNKVTEKGKDVELRCDPISGHTALYWYRQSLGQGLEFLIYFQGNSAPDKSGLPSDRFSAERTGGSVSTLTIQRTQQEDSAVYLCASSSRQGLGSPLHFGNGTRLTVT.

The chain links TRBV7-6 to TRBJ2-5; unclear D gene. The CDR3 length is 15 residues. Germline V gives CDR1 SGHVS, CDR2 FNYEAQ. The V end lost 0 bases, the J end lost 4 bases, and 12 bases lay between the germline ends. DNA for the CDR3: TGTGCCAGCAGCTTAGCACCTGGCCCCCGAGAGACCCAGTACTTC. Its protein product is CASSLAPGPRETQYF.

This clone was seen a single time. The chain is built from TRBV27 and TRBJ2-7, with D possibly TRBD2 on 6 matching bases. Germline V gene data show CDR1 as MNHEY and CDR2 as SMNVEV (reference sequence). The V and J ends lost 5 bases and 3 bases respectively, with 11 bases between them. This CDR3 has 13 residues. CDR3 amino acids: CASSPWRGYEQYF. Here the CDR3 DNA reads TGTGCCAGCAGTCCTTGGCGGGGCTACGAGCAGTACTTC.

The V call is TRBV7-2, the J call TRBJ1-2; 12 bases map to TRBD1. The V and J ends lost 5 bases and 7 bases, in that order; junction bases with no gene match: 14. CDR3 length: 17 amino acids. Germline V lookup: CDR1 SGHTA, CDR2 FQGNSA. In nucleotides, the CDR3 is TGTGCCAGCAGCCGCCTCGGGACAGGGGGCCTCTCGGCTGGCTACACCTTC. Its translation is CASSRLGTGGLSAGYTF.

V is TRBV2 and J is TRBJ2-7; TRBD1 aligns across 9 bases. The CDR3 has 12 amino acids. J gave up 5 bases and V 6 bases, and 2 bases lay outside the gene matches. Germline CDR1 SNHLY, CDR2 FYNNEI. The CDR3 DNA is TGTGCCAGCAGGGACAGGGGAGACGAGCAGTACTTC. This translates into CASRDRGDEQYF. Full variable domain (rest looked up from reference TRBV2 and TRBJ2-7): EPEVTQTPSHQVTQMGQEVILRCVPISNHLYFYWYRQILGQKVEFLVSFYNNEISEKSEIFDDQFSVERPDGSNFTLKIRSTKLEDSAMYFCASRDRGDEQYFGPGTRLTVT.

The chain has TRBV5-8 and TRBJ2-2; 8 nucleotides line up with TRBD1. Germline V CDR1 and CDR2: SGHTS, YDEGEE. The CDR3 is 16 residues long. V was pared by 4 bases and J by 0 bases, with 5 bases of the junction left unmatched. The CDR3 protein is CASSEGQAPNTGELFF. The CDR3 DNA follows: TGTGCCAGCAGCGAGGGACAGGCGCCGAACACCGGGGAGCTGTTTTTT.

The chain couples TRBV15 to TRBJ2-3, with 13 bases lining up with TRBD2. The CDR3 has 19 amino acids. Germline V gene lookup returns CDR1 LNHNV and CDR2 YYDKDF (reference sequence). Trimming at V came to 1 base and at J to 1 base, leaving 8 bases not matched to a gene. DNA of the CDR3: TGTGCCACCAGCAGAGCAACGTGGACTAGCGGGGGCCGCACAGATACGCAGTATTTT. This translates into CATSRATWTSGGRTDTQYF.

There are a few counts of this clone. The CDR3 sequence: CASSQAPPRSYNSPLHF. The CDR3 DNA reads TGCGCCAGCAGCCAGGCCCCCCCTCGCTCCTATAATTCACCCCTCCACTTT. The rearrangement links TRBV4-1 to TRBJ1-6; no reliable D call. This CDR3 region has 17 residues. Per germline, CDR1 MGHRA and CDR2 YSYEKL. Trimming left V 3 bases short and J 0 bases short, with 12 bases between.

CDR3 in amino acids: CASSPSDSREQYF. The DNA for the CDR3 is TGTGCCAGCTCACCGTCGGACAGCCGGGAGCAGTACTTC. The chain joins TRBV18 to TRBJ2-7, with a possible D match to TRBD1 (6 bases). Trimming left V 3 bases short and J 7 bases short, with 13 bases between. The length of the CDR3 is 13 residues. The germline CDR1 and CDR2 sequences are KGHSH and LQKENI.

To note about this clone: The same CDR3 arises from other DNA sequences in this sample as well. The V gene is TRBV5-1, the J gene TRBJ1-1; D is ambiguous. Trimming left V 0 bases short and J 0 bases short, with 6 bases between. CDR1 is SGHRS, CDR2 YFSETQ, per germline. This CDR3 comprises 14 residues. The CDR3, as DNA: TGCGCCAGCAGCTTGGGAGGCATGAACACTGAAGCTTTCTTT. Translating it yields CASSLGGMNTEAFF.